This is a list of T cell receptor beta chains from one sample in a study of control samples from healthy donors and cancer patients. Profiling relied on immunoSEQ multiplex PCR, and the TCRdb table lists in-frame clones only, not all of them. The sample consists of under 95,000 clones, about nine tenths of them appearing once. Sample: blood. The receptors shown here come from a woman aged 25 to 39 in good health. Each CDR3 is given with its conserved first and last residue. Fields, in order: J gene, clone size, V gene, CDR3 length, D gene, CDR3 DNA, CDR3 protein. D genes are given only for firm matches. Clone size, where shown, is once, few, many, or a class for clones that have expanded.

J gene: TRBJ1-6
clone size: .
V gene: TRBV6-4
CDR3 length: 13
D gene: .
CDR3 DNA: TGTGCCAGCAGTGACAGGTCGGAGTCACCCCTCCACTTT
CDR3 protein: CASSDRSESPLHF

J gene: TRBJ2-3
clone size: .
V gene: TRBV7-9
CDR3 length: 15
D gene: TRBD1
CDR3 DNA: TGTGCCAGCAGCTTCGACAGGGGGCGCGGAGATACGCAGTATTTT
CDR3 protein: CASSFDRGRGDTQYF

J gene: TRBJ1-2
clone size: .
V gene: TRBV5-6
CDR3 length: 14
D gene: TRBD1
CDR3 DNA: TGTGCCAGCAGCTTAGGACAGGCTGTGAGTGGCTACACCTTC
CDR3 protein: CASSLGQAVSGYTF

J gene: TRBJ2-3
clone size: .
V gene: TRBV6-5
CDR3 length: 16
D gene: TRBD2
CDR3 DNA: TGTGCCAGCAGTTTGGGACTAGCGGGGGGCACAGATACGCAGTATTTT
CDR3 protein: CASSLGLAGGTDTQYF

J gene: TRBJ2-7
clone size: .
V gene: TRBV7-2
CDR3 length: 15
D gene: TRBD2
CDR3 DNA: TGTGCCAGCAGCTCAACGTCAGCGGGGAGATACGAGCAGTACTTC
CDR3 protein: CASSSTSAGRYEQYF

J gene: TRBJ2-5
clone size: .
V gene: TRBV5-1
CDR3 length: 15
D gene: TRBD1
CDR3 DNA: TGCGCCAGCAGCAACGGGGACAGGGGTGTGGAGACCCAGTACTTC
CDR3 protein: CASSNGDRGVETQYF

J gene: TRBJ1-1
clone size: .
V gene: TRBV3-1/TRBV3-2
CDR3 length: 15
D gene: .
CDR3 DNA: TGTGCCAGCAGCCTGACCGCGGTCTATAACACTGAAGCTTTCTTT
CDR3 protein: CASSLTAVYNTEAFF

J gene: TRBJ1-4
clone size: .
V gene: TRBV30
CDR3 length: 15
D gene: TRBD1
CDR3 DNA: TGTGCCTGGAGTGCCGACAGGGGCGTTAATGAAAAACTGTTTTTT
CDR3 protein: CAWSADRGVNEKLFF

J gene: TRBJ1-1
clone size: .
V gene: TRBV12-3/TRBV12-4
CDR3 length: 12
D gene: .
CDR3 DNA: TGTGCCAGCAGGACCTTCGGAGGTGAAGCTTTCTTT
CDR3 protein: CASRTFGGEAFF

J gene: TRBJ2-3
clone size: .
V gene: TRBV7-3
CDR3 length: 15
D gene: .
CDR3 DNA: TGTGCCAGCAGCTTAGGGGTAGTGGTGGGGGATACGCAGTATTTT
CDR3 protein: CASSLGVVVGDTQYF

J gene: TRBJ2-1
clone size: .
V gene: TRBV2
CDR3 length: 16
D gene: TRBD2
CDR3 DNA: TGTGCCAGCAGTGAAGTTGGGGCGGGGGGATACAATGAGCAGTTCTTC
CDR3 protein: CASSEVGAGGYNEQFF

J gene: TRBJ1-2
clone size: .
V gene: TRBV25-1
CDR3 length: 13
D gene: .
CDR3 DNA: TGTGCCAGCACAGGGGACTGGAACTATGGCTACACCTTC
CDR3 protein: CASTGDWNYGYTF

J gene: TRBJ2-7
clone size: .
V gene: TRBV6-1
CDR3 length: 16
D gene: TRBD1
CDR3 DNA: TGTGCCAGCAGTGAAGCGGAGGGGACAGGGGTCTACGAGCAGTACTTC
CDR3 protein: CASSEAEGTGVYEQYF

J gene: TRBJ1-2
clone size: .
V gene: TRBV28
CDR3 length: 13
D gene: .
CDR3 DNA: TGTGCCAGCAGTCGGGGCTGGAACTATGGCTACACCTTC
CDR3 protein: CASSRGWNYGYTF

J gene: TRBJ1-1
clone size: .
V gene: TRBV19
CDR3 length: 16
D gene: .
CDR3 DNA: TGTGCCAGTAGTACACGGGACCCTTTCTGGGGCACTGAAGCTTTCTTT
CDR3 protein: CASSTRDPFWGTEAFF

J gene: TRBJ1-1
clone size: .
V gene: TRBV6-2/TRBV6-3
CDR3 length: 13
D gene: .
CDR3 DNA: TGTGCCAGCAGTTACGTAGTAGGGACTGAAGCTTTCTTT
CDR3 protein: CASSYVVGTEAFF

J gene: TRBJ1-1
clone size: .
V gene: TRBV6-5
CDR3 length: 15
D gene: TRBD1
CDR3 DNA: TGTGCCAGCAGTTCCAGACAGGGTCGGGACACTGAAGCTTTCTTT
CDR3 protein: CASSSRQGRDTEAFF

J gene: TRBJ2-3
clone size: .
V gene: TRBV5-1
CDR3 length: 15
D gene: TRBD1
CDR3 DNA: TGCGCCAGCAGCCAAGGACAGGGGTTGACAGATACGCAGTATTTT
CDR3 protein: CASSQGQGLTDTQYF

J gene: TRBJ1-1
clone size: .
V gene: TRBV29-1
CDR3 length: 13
D gene: .
CDR3 DNA: TGCAGCGCCCGGGGAAAGATGAACACTGAAGCTTTCTTT
CDR3 protein: CSARGKMNTEAFF

J gene: TRBJ2-7
clone size: .
V gene: TRBV5-8
CDR3 length: 15
D gene: .
CDR3 DNA: TGTGCCAGCAGCTTGGGATACAGGTACTCCTACGAGCAGTACTTC
CDR3 protein: CASSLGYRYSYEQYF

J gene: TRBJ1-6
clone size: .
V gene: TRBV2
CDR3 length: 14
D gene: .
CDR3 DNA: TGTGCCAGCATCGAAGGGGTTCCAGGGTCACCCCTCCACTTT
CDR3 protein: CASIEGVPGSPLHF

J gene: TRBJ1-5
clone size: .
V gene: TRBV11-2
CDR3 length: 14
D gene: TRBD1
CDR3 DNA: TGTGCCAGCAGCTCAGAGACAGGGGTTCAGCCCCAGCATTTT
CDR3 protein: CASSSETGVQPQHF

J gene: TRBJ1-2
clone size: .
V gene: TRBV6-5
CDR3 length: 12
D gene: TRBD1
CDR3 DNA: TGTGCCAGCAGAGAGACAGGGTATGGCTACACCTTC
CDR3 protein: CASRETGYGYTF

J gene: TRBJ1-1
clone size: .
V gene: TRBV7-9
CDR3 length: 14
D gene: TRBD1
CDR3 DNA: TGTGCCAGTAACGACAGGGAGGTTCGGACTGAAGCTTTCTTT
CDR3 protein: CASNDREVRTEAFF

J gene: TRBJ2-7
clone size: many
V gene: TRBV9
CDR3 length: 16
D gene: .
CDR3 DNA: TGTGCCAGCAGCGCGGATCTGGGGGGCGGCTCCTACGAGCAGTACTTC
CDR3 protein: CASSADLGGGSYEQYF

J gene: TRBJ2-3
clone size: .
V gene: TRBV5-6
CDR3 length: 15
D gene: .
CDR3 DNA: TGTGCCAGCAGCTTGGAACTACCAGGCACAGATACGCAGTATTTT
CDR3 protein: CASSLELPGTDTQYF

J gene: TRBJ2-7
clone size: .
V gene: TRBV5-1
CDR3 length: 15
D gene: TRBD2
CDR3 DNA: TGCGCCAGCAGCTTGGGGGCGGGAGCCCCCTACGAGCAGTACTTC
CDR3 protein: CASSLGAGAPYEQYF

J gene: TRBJ1-1
clone size: .
V gene: TRBV5-1
CDR3 length: 15
D gene: .
CDR3 DNA: TGCGCCAGCAGCTTGAGCGGGGATCGGTACACTGAAGCTTTCTTT
CDR3 protein: CASSLSGDRYTEAFF

J gene: TRBJ2-7
clone size: .
V gene: TRBV6-5
CDR3 length: 15
D gene: .
CDR3 DNA: TGTGCCAGCAGTTACTTTACCACAGGGGGGGGCGAGCAGTACTTC
CDR3 protein: CASSYFTTGGGEQYF

J gene: TRBJ2-2
clone size: .
V gene: TRBV5-6
CDR3 length: 17
D gene: TRBD2
CDR3 DNA: TGTGCCAGCAGCTTGGTTTCTAGCGGGAGTTTCCCCGGGGAGCTGTTTTTT
CDR3 protein: CASSLVSSGSFPGELFF

J gene: TRBJ2-1
clone size: .
V gene: TRBV3-1/TRBV3-2
CDR3 length: 14
D gene: .
CDR3 DNA: TGTGCCAGCAGCCAAGGGACAGTTAACAATGAGCAGTTCTTC
CDR3 protein: CASSQGTVNNEQFF